The 15 T cell receptor beta chains below come from one sample, sequenced in a study of post-analysis software for immune sequencing data (dated by TCRdb to the mid-2010s). The research as a whole found: Patients showed significantly higher frequencies than controls for a handful of TRBV segments, among them TRBV5-6, TRBV5-1 and TRBV20-1.

What these receptors recognize is not known. The library was made by PCR. Reads for this sample came from an Illumina HiSeq 2500. To reduce PCR and sequencing biases, unique molecular identifiers were incorporated into the TCR beta cDNA libraries. TCRdb redid the processing of the public reads, applying fastp at Q25 and MiXCR, and retained in-frame beta chains. Rows matching on CDR3 protein sequence are summarized as one entry with the most common DNA and genes. The sample contains fewer than 850,000 distinct CDR3 sequences, about 27% of them found a single time. Around 0.6% of the sample rests with the top ten. The sequenced sample consisted of blood. Receptors originate from a girl aged 5 to 17 with multiple sclerosis.

This chain uses TRBV20-1 with TRBJ2-1, with D hard to call. The CDR3 is 13 residues long. The germline gives CDR1 DFQATT, CDR2 SNEGSKA (reference sequence). V lost 5 bases to trimming and J lost 4 bases, with 12 bases between them. In DNA form, the CDR3 reads TGCAGTGCTGTCGCGGTGGGTTACAATGAGCAGTTCTTC. Translating it yields CSAVAVGYNEQFF.

This clonotype was counted a few times. The CDR3 is CSAVRRSSGRTNEQFF. As DNA, the CDR3 is TGCAGTGCAGTAAGGCGGTCTAGCGGGAGAACAAATGAGCAGTTCTTC. The chain is built from TRBV20-1 and TRBJ2-1; 10 nucleotides agree with TRBD2. The CDR3 consists of 16 residues. V lost 6 bases to trimming and J lost 7 bases; unmatched junction nucleotides: 15. CDR1 and CDR2 (germline): DFQATT, SNEGSKA (reference sequence).

In DNA form, the CDR3 reads TGCAGTGCTAGAAGCAGGTGGGGAAACACTGAAGCTTTCTTT. It encodes CSARSRWGNTEAFF. The J gene is TRBJ1-1, the V gene TRBV20-1, with no clear D. V gave up 2 bases and J gave up 2 bases, with 12 bases separating them. Germline V lookup: CDR1 DFQATT, CDR2 SNEGSKA (reference sequence). CDR3 length: 14 residues.

J is TRBJ2-5 and V is TRBV3-1, with D unclear. Trimming cost V 2 bases and J 5 bases, with 12 bases left between them. CDR3 length equals 14 residues. Germline CDR1 LGHDT, CDR2 YNNKEL (reference sequence). The CDR3 bases are TGTGCCAGCAGCCAATTGGGTCTACCGGAGACCCAGTACTTC. This encodes CASSQLGLPETQYF.

V and J are TRBV29-1 and TRBJ2-6; 7 bases are shared with TRBD1. J lost 2 bases, V lost 4 bases, and 5 bases had no gene match. This CDR3 contains 15 residues. Germline lookup yields CDR1 SQVTM and CDR2 ANQGSEA. The CDR3 loop is CSVAPTGAGANVLTF. The CDR3 DNA is TGCAGCGTTGCCCCTACAGGGGCTGGGGCCAACGTCCTGACTTTC.

In this sample, this clonotype turned up many times. V gene TRBV28 combines with J gene TRBJ2-4, with 7 bases that match TRBD1. The CDR3 length is 16 residues. Germline loops: CDR1 MDHEN, CDR2 SYDVKM. Trimming at V came to 5 bases and at J to 0 bases, leaving 7 bases not matched to a gene. CDR3 DNA: TGTGCCAGCAGTACCGGGACAGTTATAGCCAAAAACATTCAGTACTTC. Translating gives CASSTGTVIAKNIQYF.

This clonotype was seen a handful of times. This chain uses TRBV7-9 with TRBJ2-1; 11 bases match TRBD1. The CDR3 length is 16 residues. Germline V CDR1 and CDR2: SEHNR, FQNEAQ (reference sequence). J lost 6 bases, V lost 4 bases, and 8 bases had no gene match. This CDR3 reads CASSSGTGGKGNEQFF. In DNA form, the CDR3 reads TGTGCCAGCAGCTCCGGGACAGGGGGAAAAGGCAATGAGCAGTTCTTC.

The V gene is TRBV9, the J gene TRBJ2-1; D remains unclear. The CDR3 totals 14 residues. Germline V gene lookup returns CDR1 SGDLS and CDR2 YYNGEE. V lost 3 bases and J lost 6, with 13 bases in between. CDR3 sequence (DNA): TGTGCCAGCAGCGGTACAGCGACTCGCAATGAGCAGTTCTTC. Its translation: CASSGTATRNEQFF. The variable domain in full, with the rest retrieved from reference TRBV9 and TRBJ2-1, is DSGVTQTPKHLITATGQRVTLRCSPRSGDLSVYWYQQSLDQGLQFLIQYYNGEERAKGNILERFSAQQFPDLHSELNLSSLELGDSALYFCASSGTATRNEQFFGPGTRLTVL.

This clonotype was counted a few times. The rearrangement joins TRBV28 to TRBJ2-5, with unresolved D. Germline CDR1 and CDR2: MDHEN and SYDVKM. The germline V and J ends were trimmed by 1 base and 4 bases, with 7 bases remaining between them. The CDR3 consists of 13 residues. CDR3 sequence (DNA): TGTGCCAGCAGTTTATCAGGAACAGAGACCCAGTACTTC. As protein: CASSLSGTETQYF.

The V call is TRBV6-5, the J call TRBJ2-5; D is possibly TRBD1 (5 bases). This CDR3 is built from 15 residues. V lost 0 bases and J 2 bases, leaving 10 bases between the germline ends. Germline V gene data show CDR1 as MNHEY and CDR2 as SVGAGI. The CDR3 loop reads CASSYSGRVQETQYF. The CDR3 bases are TGTGCCAGCAGTTACTCGGGCAGGGTACAAGAGACCCAGTACTTC.

The rearrangement links TRBV5-1 to TRBJ1-2, with D tentatively TRBD1 (6 bases). The length of the CDR3 is 13 residues. Germline V lookup: CDR1 SGHRS, CDR2 YFSETQ. Trimming shortened V by 2 bases and J by 6 bases, and 11 bases separated the two germline ends. The CDR3 DNA is TGCGCCAGCAGCTTAAGGACAGAGGATGGCTACACCTTC. Translating gives CASSLRTEDGYTF. The whole variable domain, filled in from reference TRBV5-1 and TRBJ1-2, reads KAGVTQTPRYLIKTRGQQVTLSCSPISGHRSVSWYQQTPGQGLQFLFEYFSETQRNKGNFPGRFSGRQFSNSRSEMNVSTLELGDSALYLCASSLRTEDGYTFGSGTRLTVV.

This clonotype was detected many times. CDR3 sequence (DNA): TGCAGCGTTGGGGTAGGGGGGCTATTCAATGAGCAGTTCTTC. This gives the protein CSVGVGGLFNEQFF. The chain couples TRBV29-1 to TRBJ2-1; D tentatively reads TRBD1 or TRBD2 (6 bases each). This CDR3 comprises 14 residues. Trimming stripped 4 bases from V and 6 bases from J, with 16 bases between. Per the germline V gene, CDR1 is SQVTM and CDR2 is ANQGSEA.

For this clonotype: This sequence may be a read error, since a much larger clone differs from it by one base. This rearrangement joins TRBV4-3 to TRBJ2-7, with D perhaps matching TRBD1 (6 bases). Germline lookup yields CDR1 LGHNA and CDR2 YSLEER. The length of the CDR3 is 14 residues. V was clipped by 5 bases and J by 7 bases, with 18 bases between them. For the CDR3, the DNA is TGCGCCAGCAGCTTAAGACAGGATTTTGATGAGCAGTACTTC. Translation: CASSLRQDFDEQYF.

In this sample, this clonotype turned up many times. This rearrangement joins TRBV20-1 to TRBJ2-3; D call uncertain. The CDR3 is 13 amino acids. Germline assignment: CDR1 DFQATT and CDR2 SNEGSKA (reference sequence). Deletions cut 5 bases from V and 2 bases from J, with 11 bases between. CDR3 protein: CSAPLSLTDTQYF. CDR3 nucleotide sequence: TGCAGTGCTCCGCTCTCCCTCACAGATACGCAGTATTTT.

This clonotype was found a few times. This chain connects TRBV5-1 to TRBJ1-5; D is undetermined. The CDR3 has 16 residues. The germline V gene has CDR1 SGHRS and CDR2 YFSETQ. V lost 0 bases to trimming and J lost 1 base, with 11 bases between them. CDR3 coding DNA: TGCGCCAGCAGCTTGGGCGTTTGGGGAAGCAATCAGCCCCAGCATTTT. Its protein product is CASSLGVWGSNQPQHF. The full variable domain, rest sourced from reference TRBV5-1 and TRBJ1-5, is KAGVTQTPRYLIKTRGQQVTLSCSPISGHRSVSWYQQTPGQGLQFLFEYFSETQRNKGNFPGRFSGRQFSNSRSEMNVSTLELGDSALYLCASSLGVWGSNQPQHFGDGTRLSIL.